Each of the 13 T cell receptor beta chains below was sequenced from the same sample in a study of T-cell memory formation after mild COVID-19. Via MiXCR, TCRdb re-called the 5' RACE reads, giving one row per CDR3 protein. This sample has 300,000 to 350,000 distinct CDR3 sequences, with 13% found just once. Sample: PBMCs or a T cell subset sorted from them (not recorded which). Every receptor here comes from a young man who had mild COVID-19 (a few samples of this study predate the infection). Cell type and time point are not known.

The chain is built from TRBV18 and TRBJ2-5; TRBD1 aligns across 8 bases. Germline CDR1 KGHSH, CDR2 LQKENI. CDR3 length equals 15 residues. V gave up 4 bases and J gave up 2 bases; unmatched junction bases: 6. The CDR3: CASSLTWTGQETQYF. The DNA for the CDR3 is TGTGCCAGCTCACTGACCTGGACAGGGCAAGAGACCCAGTACTTC.

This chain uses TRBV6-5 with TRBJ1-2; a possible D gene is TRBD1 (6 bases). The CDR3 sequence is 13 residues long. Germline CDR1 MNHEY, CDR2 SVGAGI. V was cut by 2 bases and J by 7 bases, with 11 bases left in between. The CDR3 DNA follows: TGTGCCAGCAGTTACGGGCCGGGGGCTGGCTACACCTTC. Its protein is CASSYGPGAGYTF.

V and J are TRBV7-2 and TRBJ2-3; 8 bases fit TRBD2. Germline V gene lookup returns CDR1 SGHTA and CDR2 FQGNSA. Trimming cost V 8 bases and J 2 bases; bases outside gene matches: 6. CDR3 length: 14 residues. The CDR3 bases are TGTGCCAGCTCCTCGCGGGGGGCCACAGATACGCAGTATTTT. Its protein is CASSSRGATDTQYF.

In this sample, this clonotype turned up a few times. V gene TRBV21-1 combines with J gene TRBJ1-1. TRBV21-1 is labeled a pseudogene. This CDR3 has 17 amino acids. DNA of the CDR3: TGTGCCAGCAGCAAAGTCTCGGGTTACCTCTGGGTCACTGAAGCTTTCTTT. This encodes CASSKVSGYLWVTEAFF.

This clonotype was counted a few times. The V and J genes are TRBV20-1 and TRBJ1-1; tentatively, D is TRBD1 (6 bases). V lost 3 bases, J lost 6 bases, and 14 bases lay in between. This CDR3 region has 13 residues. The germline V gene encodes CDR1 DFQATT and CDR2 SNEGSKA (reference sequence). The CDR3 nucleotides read TGCAGTGCTAGGGGGGGGCTGGCCTCTGAAGCTTTCTTT. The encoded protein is CSARGGLASEAFF.

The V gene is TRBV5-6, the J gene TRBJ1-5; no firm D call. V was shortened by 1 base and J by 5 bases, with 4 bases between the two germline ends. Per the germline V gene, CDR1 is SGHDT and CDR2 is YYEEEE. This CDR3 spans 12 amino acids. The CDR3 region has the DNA TGTGCCAGCAGCTTGCTGGATCAGCCCCAGCATTTT. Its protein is CASSLLDQPQHF.

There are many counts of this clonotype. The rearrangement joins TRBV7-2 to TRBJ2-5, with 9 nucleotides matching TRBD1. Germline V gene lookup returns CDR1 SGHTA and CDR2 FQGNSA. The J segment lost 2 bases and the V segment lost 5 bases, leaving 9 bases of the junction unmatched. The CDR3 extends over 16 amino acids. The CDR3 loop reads CASSLGPGQGQETQYF. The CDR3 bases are TGTGCCAGCAGCCTCGGGCCGGGACAGGGACAAGAGACCCAGTACTTC.

The CDR3 sequence is CASTPAGAHQPQHF. In DNA, the CDR3 is TGTGCCAGCACCCCGGCAGGGGCCCATCAGCCCCAGCATTTT. J is TRBJ1-5 and V is TRBV6-2 or TRBV6-3; the D gene is possibly TRBD1 (6 bases). CDR1 is MNHEY, CDR2 SVGEGT, per germline. There are 14 residues in the CDR3. Deletions cut 7 bases from V and 5 bases from J, with 15 bases between.

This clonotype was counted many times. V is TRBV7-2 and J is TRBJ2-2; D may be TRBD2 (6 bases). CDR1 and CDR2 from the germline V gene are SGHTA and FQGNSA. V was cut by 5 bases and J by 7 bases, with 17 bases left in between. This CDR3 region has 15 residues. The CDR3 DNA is TGTGCCAGCAGCCCCCCCTCCGGGGGTAACGGGGAGCTGTTTTTT. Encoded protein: CASSPPSGGNGELFF.

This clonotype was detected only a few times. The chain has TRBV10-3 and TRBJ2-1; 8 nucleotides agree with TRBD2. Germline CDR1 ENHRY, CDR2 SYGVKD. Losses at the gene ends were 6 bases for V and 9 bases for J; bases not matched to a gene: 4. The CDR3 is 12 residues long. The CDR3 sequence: CAISGGAGEQFF. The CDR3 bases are TGTGCCATCAGCGGGGGGGCAGGTGAGCAGTTCTTC.

The CDR3 loop reads CASSRRRIYEQYV. CDR3 nucleotide sequence: TGTGCCAGCAGCCGCCGGAGAATCTACGAGCAGTACGTC. The V and J genes are TRBV5-6 and TRBJ2-7; D not certain. Germline V gene lookup returns CDR1 SGHDT and CDR2 YYEEEE. CDR3 length: 13 residues. The V gene lost 4 bases and the J gene lost 3 bases, with 11 bases spanning the gap.

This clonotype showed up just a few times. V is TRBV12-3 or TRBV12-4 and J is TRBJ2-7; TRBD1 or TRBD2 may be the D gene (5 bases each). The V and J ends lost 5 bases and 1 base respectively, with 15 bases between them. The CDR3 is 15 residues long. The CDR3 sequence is CASSPSGKGSYEQYF. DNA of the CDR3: TGTGCCAGCAGTCCATCGGGGAAGGGGTCCTACGAGCAGTACTTC.

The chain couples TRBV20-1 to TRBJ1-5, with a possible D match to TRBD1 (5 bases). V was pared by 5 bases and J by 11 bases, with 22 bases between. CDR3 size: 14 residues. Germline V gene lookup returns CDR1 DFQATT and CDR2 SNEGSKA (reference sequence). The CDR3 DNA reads TGCAGTGCTCGCCCGGGAGCGGGCGGGGGTGCCCAGCATTTT. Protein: CSARPGAGGGAQHF.